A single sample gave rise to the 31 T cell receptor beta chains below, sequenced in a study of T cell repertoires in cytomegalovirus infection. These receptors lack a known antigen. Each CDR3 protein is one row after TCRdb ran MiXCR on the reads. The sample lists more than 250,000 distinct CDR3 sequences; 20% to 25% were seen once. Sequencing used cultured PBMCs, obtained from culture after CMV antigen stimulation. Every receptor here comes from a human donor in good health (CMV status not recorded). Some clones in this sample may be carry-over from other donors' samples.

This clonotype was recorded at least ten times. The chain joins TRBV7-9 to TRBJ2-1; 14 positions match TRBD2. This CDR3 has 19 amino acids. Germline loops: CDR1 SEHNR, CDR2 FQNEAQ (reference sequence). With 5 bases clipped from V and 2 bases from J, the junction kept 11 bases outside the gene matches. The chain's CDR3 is CASSRPGLAGVRTYNEQFF. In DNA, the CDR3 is TGTGCCAGCAGCAGACCGGGACTAGCGGGAGTGAGGACCTACAATGAGCAGTTCTTC.

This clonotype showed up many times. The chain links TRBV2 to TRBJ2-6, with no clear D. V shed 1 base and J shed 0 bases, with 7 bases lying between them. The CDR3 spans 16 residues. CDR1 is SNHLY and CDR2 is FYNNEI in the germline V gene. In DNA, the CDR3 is TGTGCCAGCAGTGAAGGACTTCGCTCTGGGGCCAACGTCCTGACTTTC. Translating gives CASSEGLRSGANVLTF. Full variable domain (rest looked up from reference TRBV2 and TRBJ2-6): EPEVTQTPSHQVTQMGQEVILRCVPISNHLYFYWYRQILGQKVEFLVSFYNNEISEKSEIFDDQFSVERPDGSNFTLKIRSTKLEDSAMYFCASSEGLRSGANVLTFGAGSRLTVL.

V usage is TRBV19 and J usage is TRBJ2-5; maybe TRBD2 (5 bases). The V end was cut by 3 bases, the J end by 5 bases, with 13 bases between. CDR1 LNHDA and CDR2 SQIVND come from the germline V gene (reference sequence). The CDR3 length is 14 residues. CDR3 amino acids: CASSIGEGLETQYF. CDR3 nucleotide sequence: TGTGCCAGTAGTATTGGCGAGGGTCTGGAGACCCAGTACTTC.

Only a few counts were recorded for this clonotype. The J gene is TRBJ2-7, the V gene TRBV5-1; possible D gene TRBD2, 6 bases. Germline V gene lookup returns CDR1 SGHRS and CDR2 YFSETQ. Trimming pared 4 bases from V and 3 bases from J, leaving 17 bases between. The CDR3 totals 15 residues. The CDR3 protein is CASSPGPGEDYEQYF. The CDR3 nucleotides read TGCGCCAGCAGCCCGGGACCCGGGGAGGACTACGAGCAGTACTTC.

As DNA, the CDR3 is TGTGCCAGCAGCTTACTTCCTCCGGGACTCTACGAGCAGTACGTC. Its translation: CASSLLPPGLYEQYV. The chain combines TRBV7-8 with TRBJ2-7; tentatively, D is TRBD2 (6 bases). With 2 bases removed from V and 3 bases from J, the gap between germline ends came to 14 bases. The germline V gene has CDR1 SGHVS and CDR2 FQNEAQ. This CDR3 is 15 amino acids long.

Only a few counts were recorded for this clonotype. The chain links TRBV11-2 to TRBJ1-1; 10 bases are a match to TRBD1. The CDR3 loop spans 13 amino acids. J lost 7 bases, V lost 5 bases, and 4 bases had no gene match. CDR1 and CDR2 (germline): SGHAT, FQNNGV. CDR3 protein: CASSPRDRGEAFF. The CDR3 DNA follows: TGTGCCAGCAGCCCCCGGGACAGGGGTGAAGCTTTCTTT. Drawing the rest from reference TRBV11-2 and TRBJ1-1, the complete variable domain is EAGVAQSPRYKIIEKRQSVAFWCNPISGHATLYWYQQILGQGPKLLIQFQNNGVVDDSQLPKDRFSAERLKGVDSTLKIQPAKLEDSAVYLCASSPRDRGEAFFGQGTRLTVV.

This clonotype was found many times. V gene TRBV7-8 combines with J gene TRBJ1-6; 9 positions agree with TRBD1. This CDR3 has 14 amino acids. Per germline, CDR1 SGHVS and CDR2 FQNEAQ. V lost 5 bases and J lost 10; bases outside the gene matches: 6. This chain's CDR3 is CASSPDRGWSPLHF. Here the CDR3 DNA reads TGTGCCAGCAGCCCGGACAGGGGATGGTCACCCCTCCACTTT.

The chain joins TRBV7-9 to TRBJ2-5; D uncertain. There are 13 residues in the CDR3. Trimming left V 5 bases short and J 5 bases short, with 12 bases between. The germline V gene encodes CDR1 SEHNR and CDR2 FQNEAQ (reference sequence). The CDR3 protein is CASSPSFGETQYF. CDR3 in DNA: TGTGCCAGCAGCCCCTCGTTTGGGGAGACCCAGTACTTC.

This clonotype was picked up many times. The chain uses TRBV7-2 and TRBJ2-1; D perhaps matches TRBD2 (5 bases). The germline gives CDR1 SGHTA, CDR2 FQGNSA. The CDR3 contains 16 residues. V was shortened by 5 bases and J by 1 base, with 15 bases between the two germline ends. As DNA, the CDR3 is TGTGCCAGCAGCCCCACTACGGGAACGTCCTACAATGAGCAGTTCTTC. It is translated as CASSPTTGTSYNEQFF.

The CDR3 DNA sequence: TGTGCCAGCTCACCGGGACAGTTTAATGAAAAACTGTTTTTT. It is translated as CASSPGQFNEKLFF. The V gene is TRBV18, the J gene TRBJ1-4; TRBD1 agrees at 7 bases. The V gene end was trimmed by 3 bases and the J gene end by 4 bases; junction bases not matched to a gene: 2. The CDR3 consists of 14 residues. CDR1 and CDR2 (germline): KGHSH, LQKENI. The full variable domain, rest sourced from reference TRBV18 and TRBJ1-4, is NAGVMQNPRHLVRRRGQEARLRCSPMKGHSHVYWYRQLPEEGLKFMVYLQKENIIDESGMPKERFSAEFPKEGPSILRIQQVVRGDSAAYFCASSPGQFNEKLFFGSGTQLSVL.

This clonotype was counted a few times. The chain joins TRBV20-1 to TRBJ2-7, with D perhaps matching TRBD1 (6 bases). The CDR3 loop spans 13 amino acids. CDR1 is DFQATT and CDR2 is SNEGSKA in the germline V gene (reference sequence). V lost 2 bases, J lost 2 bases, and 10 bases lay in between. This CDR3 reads CSARRAGAYEQYF. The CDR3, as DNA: TGCAGTGCTAGACGGGCAGGGGCCTACGAGCAGTACTTC.

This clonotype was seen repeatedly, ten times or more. CDR3 region: CASSLIIGGRWNEQFF. The CDR3 DNA reads TGTGCCAGCAGCTTAATTATCGGGGGGAGGTGGAATGAGCAGTTCTTC. This chain connects TRBV7-6 to TRBJ2-1; TRBD2 aligns across 7 bases. The CDR3 runs 16 residues. With 2 bases clipped from V and 7 bases from J, the junction kept 11 bases outside the gene matches. Germline assignment: CDR1 SGHVS and CDR2 FNYEAQ.

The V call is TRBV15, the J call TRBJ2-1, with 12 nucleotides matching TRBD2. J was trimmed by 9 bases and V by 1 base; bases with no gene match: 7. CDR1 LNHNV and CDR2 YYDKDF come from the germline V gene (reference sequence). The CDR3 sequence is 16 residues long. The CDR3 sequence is CATSRGPSGRAGEQFF. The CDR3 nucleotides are TGTGCCACCAGCAGAGGCCCTAGCGGGAGGGCCGGTGAGCAGTTCTTC. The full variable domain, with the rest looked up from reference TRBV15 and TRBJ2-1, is DAMVIQNPRYQVTQFGKPVTLSCSQTLNHNVMYWYQQKSSQAPKLLFHYYDKDFNNEADTPDNFQSRRPNTSFCFLDIRSPGLGDTAMYLCATSRGPSGRAGEQFFGPGTRLTVL.

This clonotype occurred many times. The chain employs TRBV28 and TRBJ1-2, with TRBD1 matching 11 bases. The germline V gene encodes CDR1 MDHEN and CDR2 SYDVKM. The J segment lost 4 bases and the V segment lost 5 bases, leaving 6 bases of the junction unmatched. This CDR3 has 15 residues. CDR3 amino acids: CASSPGTGGFYGYTF. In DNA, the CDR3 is TGTGCCAGCAGTCCCGGGACAGGGGGTTTCTATGGCTACACCTTC.

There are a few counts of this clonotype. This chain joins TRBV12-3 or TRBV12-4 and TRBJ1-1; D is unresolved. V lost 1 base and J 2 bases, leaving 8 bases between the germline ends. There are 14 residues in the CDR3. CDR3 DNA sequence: TGTGCCAGCAGTTTAGTCGTGGGAAACACTGAAGCTTTCTTT. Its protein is CASSLVVGNTEAFF.

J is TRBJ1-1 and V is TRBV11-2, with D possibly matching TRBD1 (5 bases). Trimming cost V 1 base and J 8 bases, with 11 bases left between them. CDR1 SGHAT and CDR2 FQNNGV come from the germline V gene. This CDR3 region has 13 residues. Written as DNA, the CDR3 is TGTGCCAGCAGCTTAGTAGGGGTTGGAGAAGCTTTCTTT. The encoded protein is CASSLVGVGEAFF.

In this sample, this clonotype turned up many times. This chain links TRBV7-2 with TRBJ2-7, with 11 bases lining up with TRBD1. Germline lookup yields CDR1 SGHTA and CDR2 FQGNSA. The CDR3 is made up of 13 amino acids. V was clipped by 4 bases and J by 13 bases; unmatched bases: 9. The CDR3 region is CASSSGQGEKPYF. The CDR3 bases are TGTGCCAGCAGCTCGGGACAGGGGGAGAAACCCTACTTC.

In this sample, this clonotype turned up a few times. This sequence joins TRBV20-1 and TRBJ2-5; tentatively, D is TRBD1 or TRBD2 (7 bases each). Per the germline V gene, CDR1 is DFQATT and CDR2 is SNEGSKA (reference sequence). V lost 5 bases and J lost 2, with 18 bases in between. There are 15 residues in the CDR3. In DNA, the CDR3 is TGCAGTGCTGCAGGGGACAGCGGGACGCAAGAGACCCAGTACTTC. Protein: CSAAGDSGTQETQYF.

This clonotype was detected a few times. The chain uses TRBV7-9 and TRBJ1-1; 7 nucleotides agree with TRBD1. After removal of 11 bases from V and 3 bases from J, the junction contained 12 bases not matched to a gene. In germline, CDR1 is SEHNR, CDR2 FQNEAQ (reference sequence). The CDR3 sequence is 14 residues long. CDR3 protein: CAYHDRVFDTEAFF. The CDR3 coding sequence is TGTGCCTACCACGACAGGGTATTTGACACTGAAGCTTTCTTT. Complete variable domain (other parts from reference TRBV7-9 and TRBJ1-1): DTGVSQNPRHKITKRGQNVTFRCDPISEHNRLYWYRQTLGQGPEFLTYFQNEAQLEKSRLLSDRFSAERPKGSFSTLEIQRTEQGDSAMYLCAYHDRVFDTEAFFGQGTRLTVV.

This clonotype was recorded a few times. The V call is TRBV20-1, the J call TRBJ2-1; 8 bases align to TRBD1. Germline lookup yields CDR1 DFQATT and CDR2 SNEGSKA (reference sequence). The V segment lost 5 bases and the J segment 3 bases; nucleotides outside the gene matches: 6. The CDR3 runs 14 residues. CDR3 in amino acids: CSASTGTGYNEQFF. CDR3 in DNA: TGCAGTGCTTCCACCGGGACAGGCTACAATGAGCAGTTCTTC.

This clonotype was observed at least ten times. CDR3 bases: TGTGCCAGCAGCTATAGCAACTACAATGAGCAGTTCTTC. It specifies CASSYSNYNEQFF. The chain combines TRBV7-8 with TRBJ2-1; D not resolved. CDR1 is SGHVS and CDR2 is FQNEAQ in the germline V gene. CDR3 length equals 13 residues. V was shortened by 4 bases and J by 3 bases, with 7 bases between the two germline ends.

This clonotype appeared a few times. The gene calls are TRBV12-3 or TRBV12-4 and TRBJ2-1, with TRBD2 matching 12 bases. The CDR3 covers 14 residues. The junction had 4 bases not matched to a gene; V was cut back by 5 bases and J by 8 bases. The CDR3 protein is CASSTRTSGDEQFF. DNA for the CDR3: TGTGCCAGCAGTACGAGGACTAGCGGGGATGAGCAGTTCTTC.

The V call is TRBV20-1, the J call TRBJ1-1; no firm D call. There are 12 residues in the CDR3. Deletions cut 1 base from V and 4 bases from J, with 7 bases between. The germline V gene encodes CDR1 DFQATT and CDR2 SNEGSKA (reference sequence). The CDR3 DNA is TGCAGTGCTAGAGCGGCAACCACTGAAGCTTTCTTT. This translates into CSARAATTEAFF.

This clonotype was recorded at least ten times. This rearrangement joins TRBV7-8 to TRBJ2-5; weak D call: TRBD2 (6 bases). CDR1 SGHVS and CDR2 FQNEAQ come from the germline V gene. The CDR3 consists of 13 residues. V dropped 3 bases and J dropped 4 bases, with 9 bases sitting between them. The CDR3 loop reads CASSFPGGETQYF. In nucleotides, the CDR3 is TGTGCCAGCAGCTTTCCCGGGGGAGAGACCCAGTACTTC.

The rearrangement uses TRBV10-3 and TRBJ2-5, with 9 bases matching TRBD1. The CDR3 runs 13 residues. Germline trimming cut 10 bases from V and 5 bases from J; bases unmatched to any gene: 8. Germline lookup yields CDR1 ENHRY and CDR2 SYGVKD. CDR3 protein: CATLGQGKETQYF. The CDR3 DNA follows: TGTGCCACCCTCGGACAGGGGAAGGAGACCCAGTACTTC.

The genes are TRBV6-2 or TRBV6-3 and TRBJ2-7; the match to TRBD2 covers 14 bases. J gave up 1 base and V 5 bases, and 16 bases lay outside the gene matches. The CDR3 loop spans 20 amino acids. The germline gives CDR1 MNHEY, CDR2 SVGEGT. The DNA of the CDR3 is TGTGCCAGCAGTGGATTTCCGGGACTAGCGGGAGTCGGTAGTTCCTACGAGCAGTACTTC. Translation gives CASSGFPGLAGVGSSYEQYF.

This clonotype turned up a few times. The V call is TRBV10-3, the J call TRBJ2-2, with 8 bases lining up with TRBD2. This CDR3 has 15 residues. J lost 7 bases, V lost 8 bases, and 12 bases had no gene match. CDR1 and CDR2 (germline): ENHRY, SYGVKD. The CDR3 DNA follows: TGTGCCATCGCCCCGGGACTAGGAGGATACGGGGAGCTGTTTTTT. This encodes CAIAPGLGGYGELFF.

The CDR3 region has the DNA TGTGCCAGCAGCTTTCCCCGGGCCGAAGTCACAGATACGCAGTATTTT. Its protein is CASSFPRAEVTDTQYF. V and J are TRBV5-6 and TRBJ2-3; D remains unclear. The length of the CDR3 is 16 residues. Germline CDR1 reads SGHDT; CDR2 reads YYEEEE. V lost 2 bases and J 2 bases, leaving 15 bases between the germline ends.

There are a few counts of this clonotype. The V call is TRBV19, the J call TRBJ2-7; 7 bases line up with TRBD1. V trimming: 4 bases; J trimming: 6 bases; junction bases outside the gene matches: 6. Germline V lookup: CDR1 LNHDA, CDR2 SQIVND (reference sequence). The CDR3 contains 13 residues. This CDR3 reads CASSTRQGLEQYV. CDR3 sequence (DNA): TGTGCCAGTAGTACCCGACAGGGCCTCGAGCAGTACGTC.

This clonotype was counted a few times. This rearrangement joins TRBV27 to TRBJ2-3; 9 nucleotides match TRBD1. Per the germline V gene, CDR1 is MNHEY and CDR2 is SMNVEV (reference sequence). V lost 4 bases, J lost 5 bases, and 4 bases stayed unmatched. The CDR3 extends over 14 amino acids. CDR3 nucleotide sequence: TGTGCCAGCAGTTGGGACAGGGCGAGAGATACGCAGTATTTT. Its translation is CASSWDRARDTQYF.

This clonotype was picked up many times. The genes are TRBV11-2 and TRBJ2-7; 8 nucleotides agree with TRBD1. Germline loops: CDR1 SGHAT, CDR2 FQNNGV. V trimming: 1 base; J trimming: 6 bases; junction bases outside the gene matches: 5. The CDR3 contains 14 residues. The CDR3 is CASSLGTGISEQYF. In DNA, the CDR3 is TGTGCCAGCAGCTTAGGGACAGGGATAAGCGAGCAGTACTTC.